This T cell receptor (beta chain) was captured in a study of cytomegalovirus exposure and HLA in healthy donors. The PCR made use of 60 Vbeta and 13 Jbeta primers. The method was immunoSEQ multiplex PCR; TCRdb's version includes in-frame clones alone and lacks a portion of them. Of 140,000 to 150,000 clones in the sample, around 10% were seen once. The V and J ends lost 7 bases and 1 base respectively, with 10 bases between them. Germline values: CDR1 SQVTM, CDR2 ANQGSEA. The CDR3 runs to 12 residues. This clone has a handful of counts. This chain connects TRBV29-1 to TRBJ1-1; D is perhaps TRBD1 (5 bases). This clonotype was sampled from a male donor in good health and CMV-seronegative. The specimen was PBMCs. The CDR3 protein is CSGEGENTEAFF. CDR3 sequence (DNA): TGCAGCGGCGAAGGGGAGAACACTGAAGCTTTCTTT.